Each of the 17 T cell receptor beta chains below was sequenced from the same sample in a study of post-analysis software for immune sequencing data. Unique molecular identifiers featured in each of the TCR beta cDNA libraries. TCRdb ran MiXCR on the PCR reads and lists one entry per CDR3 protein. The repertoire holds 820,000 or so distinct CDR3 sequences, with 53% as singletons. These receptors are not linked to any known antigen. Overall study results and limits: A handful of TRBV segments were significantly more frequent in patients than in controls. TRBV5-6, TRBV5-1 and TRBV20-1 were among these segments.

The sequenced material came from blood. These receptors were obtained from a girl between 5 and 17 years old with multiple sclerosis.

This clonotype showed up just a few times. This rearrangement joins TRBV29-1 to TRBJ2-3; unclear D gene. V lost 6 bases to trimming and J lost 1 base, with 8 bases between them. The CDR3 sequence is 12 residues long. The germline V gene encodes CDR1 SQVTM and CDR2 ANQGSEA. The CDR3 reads CSVVDGTDTQYF. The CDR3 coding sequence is TGCAGCGTGGTGGACGGCACAGATACGCAGTATTTT.

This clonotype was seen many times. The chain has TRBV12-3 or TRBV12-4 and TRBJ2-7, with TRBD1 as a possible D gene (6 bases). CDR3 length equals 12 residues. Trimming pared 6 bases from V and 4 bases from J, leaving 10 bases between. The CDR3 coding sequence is TGTGCCAGCAGCAAACAGGGTTACGAGCAGTACTTC. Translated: CASSKQGYEQYF.

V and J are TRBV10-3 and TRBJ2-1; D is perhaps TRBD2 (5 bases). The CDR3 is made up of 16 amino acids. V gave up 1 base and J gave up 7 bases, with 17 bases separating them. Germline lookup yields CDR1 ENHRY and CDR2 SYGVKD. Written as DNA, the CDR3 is TGTGCCATCAGTGAGTACGACACCGGGGATAAAAATGAGCAGTTCTTC. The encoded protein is CAISEYDTGDKNEQFF.

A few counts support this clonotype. The DNA of the CDR3 is TGCGCCAGCACCCAGGTCATAGCGTCTCGCTCCTACAATGAGCAGTTCTTC. Encoded protein: CASTQVIASRSYNEQFF. The J gene is TRBJ2-1, the V gene TRBV4-1; TRBD2 might be the D (5 bases). Germline V gene sequence: CDR1 MGHRA, CDR2 YSYEKL. V was clipped by 7 bases and J by 0 bases, with 19 bases between them. The CDR3 runs 17 residues.

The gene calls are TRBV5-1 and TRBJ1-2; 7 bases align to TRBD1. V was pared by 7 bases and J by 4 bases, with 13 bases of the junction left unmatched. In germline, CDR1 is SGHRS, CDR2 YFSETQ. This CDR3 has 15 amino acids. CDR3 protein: CASGPDRELIYGYTF. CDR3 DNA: TGCGCCAGCGGTCCTGACAGGGAGTTGATCTATGGCTACACCTTC.

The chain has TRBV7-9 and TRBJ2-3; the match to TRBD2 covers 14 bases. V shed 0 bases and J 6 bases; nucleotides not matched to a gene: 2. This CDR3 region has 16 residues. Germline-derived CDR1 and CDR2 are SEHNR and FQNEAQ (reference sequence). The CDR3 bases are TGTGCCAGCAGCTTAGCGGGACTAGCGGGAGAGGATACGCAGTATTTT. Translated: CASSLAGLAGEDTQYF.

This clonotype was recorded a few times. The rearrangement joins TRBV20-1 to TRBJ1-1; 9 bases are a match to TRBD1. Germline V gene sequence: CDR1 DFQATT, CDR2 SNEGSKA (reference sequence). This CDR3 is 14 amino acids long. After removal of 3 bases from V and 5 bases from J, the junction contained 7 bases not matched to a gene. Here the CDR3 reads CSASPEDRGTEAFF. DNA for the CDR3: TGCAGTGCTAGCCCCGAGGACAGGGGAACTGAAGCTTTCTTT.

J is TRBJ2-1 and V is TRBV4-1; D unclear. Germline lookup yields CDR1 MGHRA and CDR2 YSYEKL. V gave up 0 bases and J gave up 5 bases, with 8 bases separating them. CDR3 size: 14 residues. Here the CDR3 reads CASSQDRLNNEQFF. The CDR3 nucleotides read TGCGCCAGCAGCCAAGATCGGCTTAACAATGAGCAGTTCTTC.

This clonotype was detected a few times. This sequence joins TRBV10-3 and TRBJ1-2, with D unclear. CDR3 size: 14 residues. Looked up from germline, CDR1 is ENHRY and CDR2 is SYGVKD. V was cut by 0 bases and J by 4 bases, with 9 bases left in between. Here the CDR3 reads CAISESGQIYGYTF. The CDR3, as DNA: TGTGCCATCAGTGAGTCTGGGCAGATCTATGGCTACACCTTC.

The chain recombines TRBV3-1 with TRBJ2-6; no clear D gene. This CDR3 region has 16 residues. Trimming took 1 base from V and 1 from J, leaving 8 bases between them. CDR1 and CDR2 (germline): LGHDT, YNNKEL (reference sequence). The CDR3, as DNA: TGTGCCAGCAGCCAAGGGGCCTCTTCTGGGGCCAACGTCCTGACTTTC. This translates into CASSQGASSGANVLTF. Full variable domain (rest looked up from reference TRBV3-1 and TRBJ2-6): DTAVSQTPKYLVTQMGNDKSIKCEQNLGHDTMYWYKQDSKKFLKIMFSYNNKELIINETVPNRFSPKSPDKAHLNLHINSLELGDSAVYFCASSQGASSGANVLTFGAGSRLTVL.

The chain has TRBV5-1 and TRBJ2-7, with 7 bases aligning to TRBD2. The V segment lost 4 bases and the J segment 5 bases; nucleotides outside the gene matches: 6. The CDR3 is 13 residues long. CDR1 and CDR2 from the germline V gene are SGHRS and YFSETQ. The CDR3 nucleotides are TGCGCCAGCAGCGCGGGGAGGGCCAACGAGCAGTACTTC. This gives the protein CASSAGRANEQYF.

CDR3 region: CASRHSRDYGYTF. The CDR3, as DNA: TGTGCCAGCCGCCATTCCAGGGACTATGGCTACACCTTC. The chain employs TRBV12-3 or TRBV12-4 and TRBJ1-2; D perhaps matches TRBD1 (5 bases). This CDR3 region has 13 residues. V shed 8 bases and J shed 3 bases, with 13 bases lying between them.

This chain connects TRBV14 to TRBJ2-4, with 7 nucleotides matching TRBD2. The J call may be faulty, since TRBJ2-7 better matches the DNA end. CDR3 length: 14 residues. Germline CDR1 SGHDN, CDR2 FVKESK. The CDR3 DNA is TGTGCCAGCAGCCAAGCAGCGGGGAACTACGAGCAGTACTTC. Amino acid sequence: CASSQAAGNYEQYF.

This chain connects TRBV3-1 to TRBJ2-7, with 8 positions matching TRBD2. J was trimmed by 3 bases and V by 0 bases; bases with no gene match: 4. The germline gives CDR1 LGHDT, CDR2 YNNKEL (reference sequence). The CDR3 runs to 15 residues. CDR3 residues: CASSQEIAGGYEQYF. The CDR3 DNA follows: TGTGCCAGCAGCCAAGAAATTGCGGGGGGCTACGAGCAGTACTTC.

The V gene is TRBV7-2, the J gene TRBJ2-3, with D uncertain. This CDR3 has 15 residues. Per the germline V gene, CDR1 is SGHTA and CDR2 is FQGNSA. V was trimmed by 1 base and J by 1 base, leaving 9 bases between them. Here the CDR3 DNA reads TGTGCCAGCAGCTTAGTAGGGCAGGGCACAGATACGCAGTATTTT. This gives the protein CASSLVGQGTDTQYF.

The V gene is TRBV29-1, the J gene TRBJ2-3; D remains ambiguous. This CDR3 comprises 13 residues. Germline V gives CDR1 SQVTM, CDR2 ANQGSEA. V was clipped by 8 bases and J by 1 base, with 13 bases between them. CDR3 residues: CSSNDIGTDTQYF. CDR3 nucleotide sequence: TGCAGCTCCAACGACATAGGCACAGATACGCAGTATTTT.

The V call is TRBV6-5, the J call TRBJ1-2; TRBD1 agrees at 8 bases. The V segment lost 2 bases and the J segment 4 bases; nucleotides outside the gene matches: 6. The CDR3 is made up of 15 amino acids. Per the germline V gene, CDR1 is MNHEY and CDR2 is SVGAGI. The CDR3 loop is CASSYQTDRGYGYTF. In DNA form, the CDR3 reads TGTGCCAGCAGTTACCAGACAGACAGGGGCTATGGCTACACCTTC.